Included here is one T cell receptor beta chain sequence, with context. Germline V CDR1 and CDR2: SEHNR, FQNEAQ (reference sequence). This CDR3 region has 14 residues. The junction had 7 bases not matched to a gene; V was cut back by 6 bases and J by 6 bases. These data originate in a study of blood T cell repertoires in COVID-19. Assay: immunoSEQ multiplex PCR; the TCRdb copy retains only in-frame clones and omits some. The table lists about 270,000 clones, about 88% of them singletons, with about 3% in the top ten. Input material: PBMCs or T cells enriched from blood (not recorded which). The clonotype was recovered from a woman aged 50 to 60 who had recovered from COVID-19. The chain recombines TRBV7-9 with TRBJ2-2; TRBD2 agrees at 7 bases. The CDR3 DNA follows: TGTGCCAGCAGTAACGGGGAGGGGTCCGGGGAGCTGTTTTTT. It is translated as CASSNGEGSGELFF. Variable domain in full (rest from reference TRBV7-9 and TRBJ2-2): DTGVSQNPRHKITKRGQNVTFRCDPISEHNRLYWYRQTLGQGPEFLTYFQNEAQLEKSRLLSDRFSAERPKGSFSTLEIQRTEQGDSAMYLCASSNGEGSGELFFGEGSRLTVL.